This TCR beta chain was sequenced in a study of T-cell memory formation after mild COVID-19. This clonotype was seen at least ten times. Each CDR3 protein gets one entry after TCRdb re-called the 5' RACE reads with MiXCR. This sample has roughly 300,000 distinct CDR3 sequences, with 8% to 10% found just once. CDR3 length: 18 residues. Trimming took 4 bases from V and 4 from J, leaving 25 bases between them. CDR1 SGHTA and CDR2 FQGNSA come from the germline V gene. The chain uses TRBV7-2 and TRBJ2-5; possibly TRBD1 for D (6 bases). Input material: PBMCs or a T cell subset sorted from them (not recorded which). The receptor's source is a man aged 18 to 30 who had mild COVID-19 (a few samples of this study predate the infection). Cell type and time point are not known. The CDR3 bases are TGTGCCAGCAGCTCGCTGCCGCAAGGGGGTGGGTTGCGAGAGACCCAGTACTTC. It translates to CASSSLPQGGGLRETQYF. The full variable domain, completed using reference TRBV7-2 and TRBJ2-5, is GAGVSQSPSNKVTEKGKDVELRCDPISGHTALYWYRQSLGQGLEFLIYFQGNSAPDKSGLPSDRFSAERTGGSVSTLTIQRTQQEDSAVYLCASSSLPQGGGLRETQYFGPGTRLLVL.